The sequence of this TCR beta chain was determined in a study of blood T cells in healthy people across ages. V dropped 7 bases and J dropped 3 bases, with 12 bases sitting between them. The CDR3 sequence is 13 residues long. Combining a sample-barcoded 5' primer with a J-beta primer mix, a second PCR ran for about 7 to 12 cycles. CDR3-containing paired-end reads numbering at least 2.5 million came from each sample. TCRdb fed the 5' RACE reads into MiXCR, producing one record per CDR3 protein. The sample includes 1.5 million to 1.8 million distinct CDR3 sequences, approximately 42% of them seen just once. Every sample gave at least 5.5 micrograms of total RNA when it was extracted. This clonotype has just a few counts. No antigen is known for it. Notes on the study in general: The study found more naive CD4+ cells and higher diversity in long-lived than aged donors.

The chain couples TRBV12-3 or TRBV12-4 to TRBJ1-2; no definite D call. This receptor was taken from a woman aged 18 to 35 in good health. What was sequenced was blood. The CDR3 reads CASTPIEDYGYTF. CDR3 bases: TGTGCCAGCACCCCAATCGAGGACTATGGCTACACCTTC.